These T cell receptor beta chains were read from a single sample in a study of blood T cell repertoires in COVID-19. The repertoire was sequenced with immunoSEQ multiplex PCR; TCRdb's copy has only in-frame clones and lacks some. The sample yields about 230,000 clones, roughly nine tenths seen once. Specimen: PBMCs or T cells enriched from blood (not recorded which). The receptors shown here come from a woman aged 45-65 years in a cohort exposed to, infected with or recovered from COVID-19 (not recorded which). CDR3s include the opening cysteine and the closing phenylalanine or tryptophan.

V gene	J gene	CDR3 protein
TRBV19	TRBJ1-5	CASSSLSQPQHF
TRBV28	TRBJ1-2	CASSLRLIVQTNYGYTF
TRBV25-1	TRBJ2-7	CASSGLGSPHEQYF
TRBV5-4	TRBJ1-1	CASSLGSGGTEAFF
TRBV19	TRBJ2-6	CASSIATGTGSSGANVLTF
TRBV7-8	TRBJ1-2	CASSQTGGDGYTF
TRBV28	TRBJ2-7	CATYGQTYEQYF
TRBV7-2	TRBJ1-2	CASSLNPRGYYGYTF
TRBV5-1	TRBJ1-2	CASSLGDGFYGYTF
TRBV19	TRBJ1-5	CASSMTGYYSNQPQHF
TRBV4-1	TRBJ1-2	CASSPEKQANYGYTF
TRBV10-3	TRBJ1-5	CAISPGTGKVQPQHF
TRBV28	TRBJ2-5	CASSWGQPQETQYF
TRBV5-1	TRBJ2-7	CASSWGDSNSYEQYF
TRBV25-1	TRBJ1-3	CASSESAGSRFGEVYF
TRBV4-3	TRBJ1-1	CASSQGQGRRMNTEAFF